Below, 32 T cell receptor beta chains from the same sample are listed, as sequenced in a study of cytomegalovirus exposure and HLA in healthy donors. PCR was performed using 60 Vbeta and 13 Jbeta primers. The method was immunoSEQ multiplex PCR; TCRdb's version includes in-frame clones alone and lacks a portion of them. The sample has 110,000 to 150,000 clones, 84% seen once. Sequenced sample: PBMCs. These receptors all come from a boy younger than 10 in good health and CMV-seronegative.

The chain has TRBV10-1 and TRBJ2-3; 7 bases match TRBD1. The CDR3 covers 13 residues. CDR1 is WNHNN and CDR2 is SYGVQD in the germline V gene (reference sequence). Germline trimming cut 6 bases from V and 6 bases from J; bases unmatched to any gene: 6. This CDR3 is CASSHDRVDTQYF. CDR3 in DNA: TGCGCCAGCAGCCACGACAGGGTGGATACGCAGTATTTT.

The rearrangement links TRBV6-1 to TRBJ2-3, with D possibly being TRBD2 (6 bases). The V end lost 6 bases, the J end lost 2 bases, and 12 bases lay between the germline ends. Germline V gene lookup returns CDR1 MNHNS and CDR2 SASEGT. This CDR3 region has 14 residues. CDR3 in DNA: TGTGCCAGCAGGGAACAGGACTACACAGATACGCAGTATTTT. Its protein product is CASREQDYTDTQYF.

The chain links TRBV30 to TRBJ1-6, with D perhaps matching TRBD1 (6 bases). V lost 0 bases and J lost 10, with 16 bases in between. The CDR3 sequence is 15 residues long. Germline assignment: CDR1 GTSNPN and CDR2 SVGIG (reference sequence). CDR3 in amino acids: CAWSVRQAGESPLHF. DNA for the CDR3: TGTGCCTGGAGTGTACGTCAGGCAGGGGAATCACCCCTCCACTTT. The full variable domain, with the rest looked up from reference TRBV30 and TRBJ1-6, is SQTIHQWPATLVQPVGSPLSLECTVEGTSNPNLYWYRQAAGRGLQLLFYSVGIGQISSEVPQNLSASRPQDRQFILSSKKLLLSDSGFYLCAWSVRQAGESPLHFGNGTRLTVT.

In DNA, the CDR3 is TGTGCCAGCAGCGACAGGGGGCCCGTCAATCAGCCCCAGCATTTT. Protein product: CASSDRGPVNQPQHF. V and J are TRBV9 and TRBJ1-5; 9 bases fit TRBD1. Losses at the gene ends were 3 bases for V and 3 bases for J; bases not matched to a gene: 4. The CDR3 loop spans 15 amino acids. Germline CDR1 and CDR2: SGDLS and YYNGEE.

The chain is built from TRBV7-9 and TRBJ1-1, with TRBD1 matching over 9 bases. The CDR3 loop spans 16 amino acids. Trimming cost V 5 bases and J 7 bases; bases outside gene matches: 14. The germline gives CDR1 SEHNR, CDR2 FQNEAQ (reference sequence). DNA of the CDR3: TGTGCCAGCAGCCTAAGGGGACAGGGAGGCTTTAATGAAGCTTTCTTT. Translation gives CASSLRGQGGFNEAFF.

The chain combines TRBV18 with TRBJ1-5; D ambiguous. Germline V lookup: CDR1 KGHSH, CDR2 LQKENI. The CDR3 is 13 amino acids. V was trimmed by 11 bases and J by 0 bases, leaving 11 bases between them. The CDR3 nucleotides are TGTGCCGCTACCGCGGATAGCAATCAGCCCCAGCATTTT. Translating gives CAATADSNQPQHF.

This clone showed up just once. This sequence joins TRBV18 and TRBJ1-1; a weak D match, TRBD1 (6 bases). The CDR3 is 14 residues long. Trimming took 3 bases from V and 1 from J, leaving 9 bases between them. The V gene's germline CDR1 is KGHSH and CDR2 LQKENI. CDR3 bases: TGTGCCAGCTCACCCCCGGACAGGAACACTGAAGCTTTCTTT. Protein sequence: CASSPPDRNTEAFF.

The rearrangement joins TRBV7-8 to TRBJ1-2; D is undetermined. V was trimmed by 5 bases and J by 7 bases, leaving 14 bases between them. Germline V gene data show CDR1 as SGHVS and CDR2 as FQNEAQ. The CDR3 covers 13 residues. The CDR3 DNA reads as TGTGCCAGCAGCCCTAGGTCGCCCAGTGGCTACACCTTC. Residues: CASSPRSPSGYTF.

The V gene is TRBV25-1, the J gene TRBJ2-2; 9 bases fit TRBD2. Germline values: CDR1 MGHDK, CDR2 SYGVNS. The trim removed 4 bases at V and 5 bases at J, leaving 2 bases unmatched. This CDR3 has 14 residues. As DNA, the CDR3 is TGTGCCAGCAGTGGCGGGAGGGATACCGGGGAGCTGTTTTTT. Translating gives CASSGGRDTGELFF.

This sequence joins TRBV27 and TRBJ2-5; 8 bases map to TRBD2. The end of the DNA aligns better with TRBJ2-7, so the J call may be wrong. Germline V lookup: CDR1 MNHEY, CDR2 SMNVEV (reference sequence). The CDR3 loop spans 16 amino acids. This CDR3 reads CASTDSGGGPAYEQYF. CDR3 coding DNA: TGTGCCAGCACCGACTCCGGGGGGGGACCAGCCTACGAGCAGTACTTC.

This chain uses TRBV27 with TRBJ2-6, with TRBD2 matching over 7 bases. Germline trimming cut 6 bases from V and 0 bases from J; bases unmatched to any gene: 11. Germline CDR1 reads MNHEY; CDR2 reads SMNVEV (reference sequence). This CDR3 has 18 residues. The DNA for the CDR3 is TGTGCCAGCAGCCGCAAATCCCGCGGGGGCTCTGGGGCCAACGTCCTGACTTTC. This sequence encodes CASSRKSRGGSGANVLTF.

As regards this clone: The sample contains more than one DNA sequence encoding this CDR3. The gene calls are TRBV19 and TRBJ2-3; D is possibly TRBD2 (6 bases). Per the germline V gene, CDR1 is LNHDA and CDR2 is SQIVND (reference sequence). The CDR3 covers 13 residues. V shed 1 base and J shed 4 bases, with 6 bases lying between them. CDR3 in amino acids: CASSIGRADTQYF. The CDR3 region has the DNA TGTGCCAGTAGTATAGGGAGGGCAGATACGCAGTATTTT.

The chain couples TRBV19 to TRBJ1-5; 12 bases line up with TRBD1. This CDR3 is 20 amino acids long. The ends lost 6 bases at V and 2 bases at J; junction bases unmatched: 17. The V gene's germline CDR1 is LNHDA and CDR2 SQIVND (reference sequence). The chain's CDR3 is CASSATTRGQGAVRNQPQHF. The CDR3, as DNA: TGTGCCAGTAGCGCTACCACCCGGGGACAGGGGGCTGTGCGCAATCAGCCCCAGCATTTT.

V and J are TRBV2 and TRBJ1-4; no definite D call. The CDR3 has 18 residues. Germline-derived CDR1 and CDR2 are SNHLY and FYNNEI. Between the trimmed V and J ends, which lost 8 bases and 0 bases, there was a span of 22 bases. CDR3 sequence reads: CASGTEKQKHATNEKLFF. CDR3 bases: TGTGCCAGCGGTACGGAAAAACAGAAACATGCAACTAATGAAAAACTGTTTTTT.

This rearrangement joins TRBV9 to TRBJ2-1; 13 nucleotides line up with TRBD2. The CDR3 extends over 16 amino acids. Trimming took 2 bases from V and 9 from J; bases not matched to a gene: 8. CDR1 is SGDLS, CDR2 YYNGEE, per germline. CDR3 sequence reads: CASSVPGTSGTVEQFF. DNA for the CDR3: TGTGCCAGCAGCGTTCCCGGGACTAGCGGGACTGTTGAGCAGTTCTTC.

CDR3: CASSRIAGVGTDTQYF. CDR3 bases: TGTGCCAGCAGCCGTATAGCGGGAGTAGGGACAGATACGCAGTATTTT. This chain connects TRBV11-2 to TRBJ2-3; 9 bases are shared with TRBD2. Germline CDR1 and CDR2: SGHAT and FQNNGV. Germline trimming cut 5 bases from V and 3 bases from J; bases unmatched to any gene: 9. The CDR3 has 16 amino acids.

The CDR3 DNA is TGTGCCTGGGGGAATTACAGGGAACTCTACGAGCAGTACTTC. It codes for CAWGNYRELYEQYF. This chain uses TRBV30 with TRBJ2-7, with D perhaps TRBD1 (6 bases). V lost 5 bases, J lost 3 bases, and 17 bases lay in between. Germline CDR1 and CDR2: GTSNPN and SVGIG (reference sequence). The CDR3 runs 14 residues.

The rearrangement joins TRBV5-1 to TRBJ2-5, with TRBD1 matching 9 bases. The CDR3 runs 16 residues. J was trimmed by 6 bases and V by 3 bases; bases with no gene match: 12. Germline V gene data show CDR1 as SGHRS and CDR2 as YFSETQ. DNA for the CDR3: TGCGCCAGCAGCTCGTCTCTGGGACAGGGATGGAAGACCCAGTACTTC. It translates to CASSSSLGQGWKTQYF.

The chain has TRBV5-4 and TRBJ1-2; D might be TRBD1 (5 bases). Trimming took off 3 bases at V and 4 bases at J, with 13 bases between the two ends. The CDR3 has 14 amino acids. Germline loops: CDR1 SGHNT, CDR2 YYREEE (reference sequence). As DNA, the CDR3 is TGTGCCAGCAGCTCTTCTAGGGGATCCTATGGCTACACCTTC. It is translated as CASSSSRGSYGYTF.

For the CDR3, the DNA is TGTGCCAGCAGCTCCGGGACAAGAGACAGAGAAGCTTTCTTT. Translation: CASSSGTRDREAFF. The chain joins TRBV7-6 to TRBJ1-1; weak D call: TRBD1 (6 bases). This CDR3 comprises 14 residues. From germline, CDR1 is SGHVS and CDR2 FNYEAQ. The V gene lost 4 bases and the J gene lost 8 bases, with 17 bases spanning the gap.

The V and J genes are TRBV4-2 and TRBJ2-1; the match to TRBD2 covers 15 bases. Germline loops: CDR1 LGHNA, CDR2 YNFKEQ. This CDR3 region has 16 residues. The V gene end was trimmed by 4 bases and the J gene end by 10 bases; junction bases not matched to a gene: 8. The CDR3, as DNA: TGTGCCAGCAGCCCAGGACTAGCGGGAGGGTCTGTGGAGCAGTTCTTC. Its protein is CASSPGLAGGSVEQFF.

The V call is TRBV7-8, the J call TRBJ2-7; 7 bases line up with TRBD2. The CDR3 length is 14 residues. Germline CDR1 SGHVS, CDR2 FQNEAQ. V was pared by 5 bases and J by 0 bases, with 4 bases of the junction left unmatched. The CDR3 DNA sequence: TGTGCCAGCAGCCCTCGGGGGGACTCCTACGAGCAGTACTTC. Its translation is CASSPRGDSYEQYF.

V gene TRBV30 combines with J gene TRBJ1-1; D remains ambiguous. The germline V and J ends were trimmed by 2 bases and 6 bases, with 13 bases remaining between them. This CDR3 contains 13 residues. Per germline, CDR1 GTSNPN and CDR2 SVGIG (reference sequence). The CDR3 loop is CAWSQDLVAEAFF. The CDR3 nucleotides are TGTGCCTGGAGTCAGGACTTGGTAGCTGAAGCTTTCTTT.

The J gene is TRBJ1-5, the V gene TRBV5-8, with TRBD1 matching over 7 bases. V trimming: 4 bases; J trimming: 3 bases; junction bases outside the gene matches: 7. The germline gives CDR1 SGHTS, CDR2 YDEGEE. This CDR3 contains 15 residues. The CDR3 loop reads CASSQGQASNQPQHF. In DNA, the CDR3 is TGTGCCAGCAGCCAAGGACAGGCTTCCAATCAGCCCCAGCATTTT.

The V and J genes are TRBV7-3 and TRBJ1-3; D perhaps matches TRBD1 (5 bases). Germline V gene lookup returns CDR1 SGHTA and CDR2 FQGTGA. The CDR3 runs 15 residues. The V and J ends lost 3 bases and 2 bases respectively, with 11 bases between them. The CDR3 sequence: CASSFSGRAGNTIYF. The DNA for the CDR3 is TGTGCCAGCAGCTTTTCGGGCAGGGCTGGAAACACCATATATTTT. Based on the CDR3 plus reference TRBV7-3 and TRBJ1-3, the full variable domain is GAGVSQTPSNKVTEKGKYVELRCDPISGHTALYWYRQSLGQGPEFLIYFQGTGAADDSGLPNDRFFAVRPEGSVSTLKIQRTERGDSAVYLCASSFSGRAGNTIYFGEGSWLTVV.

The chain joins TRBV15 to TRBJ2-7, with D unclear. The CDR3 spans 15 residues. Germline values: CDR1 LNHNV, CDR2 YYDKDF (reference sequence). V gave up 0 bases and J gave up 2 bases, with 11 bases separating them. This chain's CDR3 is CATSRDLIAPYEQYF. The DNA of the CDR3 is TGTGCCACCAGCAGAGATCTTATAGCACCCTACGAGCAGTACTTC.

This chain links TRBV5-1 with TRBJ1-6; 7 bases line up with TRBD1. V lost 0 bases to trimming and J lost 10 bases; unmatched junction nucleotides: 7. Per germline, CDR1 SGHRS and CDR2 YFSETQ. The CDR3 length is 15 residues. The CDR3 region is CASSLVSRGKSPLHF. CDR3 coding DNA: TGCGCCAGCAGCTTGGTGAGCAGGGGGAAATCACCCCTCCACTTT.

V gene TRBV6-1 combines with J gene TRBJ1-4; D unresolved. The CDR3 runs to 14 residues. Per the germline V gene, CDR1 is MNHNS and CDR2 is SASEGT. Deletions cut 4 bases from V and 4 bases from J, with 10 bases between. CDR3 protein: CASSGEQLNEKLFF. Written as DNA, the CDR3 is TGTGCCAGCAGTGGAGAACAGCTTAATGAAAAACTGTTTTTT.

The chain employs TRBV5-1 and TRBJ1-2, with 10 positions matching TRBD1. The germline CDR1 and CDR2 sequences are SGHRS and YFSETQ. The CDR3 loop spans 13 amino acids. The V gene end was trimmed by 4 bases and the J gene end by 14 bases; junction bases not matched to a gene: 11. The CDR3 spells CASSLGIGQGETF. CDR3 coding DNA: TGCGCCAGCAGCCTGGGGATCGGACAGGGGGAGACCTTC.

The chain's CDR3 is CASSLVSSGAKQYF. For the CDR3, the DNA is TGTGCCAGCAGCTTAGTCTCTAGCGGGGCTAAGCAGTACTTC. The J gene is TRBJ2-7, the V gene TRBV7-2, with 9 positions matching TRBD2. J lost 8 bases, V lost 1 base, and 6 bases had no gene match. Germline-derived CDR1 and CDR2 are SGHTA and FQGNSA. CDR3 length: 14 amino acids.

The chain recombines TRBV6-5 with TRBJ2-7; 8 positions agree with TRBD1. This CDR3 is built from 15 residues. Germline loops: CDR1 MNHEY, CDR2 SVGAGI. J was trimmed by 7 bases and V by 6 bases; bases with no gene match: 14. CDR3 DNA: TGTGCCAGCAGCCCGGGACAGGATCTTTTATCGGAGCAGTACTTC. Its protein product is CASSPGQDLLSEQYF.

The V gene is TRBV28, the J gene TRBJ2-7; 9 bases match TRBD1. V was pared by 7 bases and J by 4 bases, with 5 bases of the junction left unmatched. This CDR3 is built from 13 residues. Germline V gives CDR1 MDHEN, CDR2 SYDVKM. The chain's CDR3 is CASTGQGYYEQYF. CDR3 sequence (DNA): TGTGCCAGCACGGGACAGGGATATTACGAGCAGTACTTC.